The 28 T cell receptor beta chains in this list originate from one sample, sequenced in a study of T cell repertoires in cytomegalovirus infection. TCRdb re-called the reads through MiXCR, storing one row per CDR3 protein. In the table there are under 600,000 distinct CDR3 sequences, approximately 15% of which are singletons. Sequences were obtained from CD8+ T cells from PBMCs. The receptors derive from a human donor in good health (CMV status not recorded). Some clones in this sample may be carry-over from other donors' samples.

The chain uses TRBV20-1 and TRBJ2-1, with 10 nucleotides matching TRBD2. CDR1 DFQATT and CDR2 SNEGSKA come from the germline V gene (reference sequence). V was clipped by 5 bases and J by 4 bases; unmatched bases: 8. There are 15 residues in the CDR3. The DNA for the CDR3 is TGCAGTGCTCCCCGGACTAGCGGAGTATACAATGAGCAGTTCTTC. The encoded protein is CSAPRTSGVYNEQFF.

There are many counts of this clonotype. This chain uses TRBV7-8 with TRBJ2-1, with 7 bases that match TRBD2. The length of the CDR3 is 14 residues. CDR1 and CDR2 from the germline V gene are SGHVS and FQNEAQ. Losses at the gene ends were 5 bases for V and 6 bases for J; bases not matched to a gene: 7. CDR3 DNA: TGTGCCAGCAGCACTTTAGCGGGCTCCAATGAGCAGTTCTTC. Translated: CASSTLAGSNEQFF.

On this clonotype itself: One end of the junction does not line up with germline, which may come from a read error. This sequence joins TRBV11-1 and TRBJ2-7; the D gene is possibly TRBD1 (5 bases). This CDR3 is 15 amino acids long. The germline V gene encodes CDR1 SGHAT and CDR2 FQDESV (reference sequence). The CDR3 DNA reads TGTGCCAGCAGCTGGGGCAGGGTGACTCCTTACGAGCGGTACTTC. Translated, it gives CASSWGRVTPYERYF.

The table lists this clonotype with many counts. The chain carries TRBV10-3 and TRBJ2-7, with TRBD2 as a possible D gene (6 bases). The CDR3 has 14 residues. CDR1 is ENHRY, CDR2 SYGVKD, per germline. The V end was cut by 6 bases, the J end by 5 bases, with 17 bases between. The CDR3 loop reads CAIRADGSGDEQYF. CDR3 coding DNA: TGTGCCATCAGGGCTGACGGATCGGGGGACGAGCAGTACTTC.

This clonotype was seen a handful of times. The J gene is TRBJ2-1, the V gene TRBV7-9, with 12 bases matching TRBD1. Germline V gives CDR1 SEHNR, CDR2 FQNEAQ (reference sequence). This CDR3 has 16 amino acids. With V trimmed by 3 bases and J by 9 bases, 9 bases remained unmatched. CDR3: CASSFPRDRGRFEQFF. The CDR3 nucleotides are TGTGCCAGCAGCTTTCCCCGGGACAGGGGGCGTTTTGAGCAGTTCTTC. The full variable domain, with the rest looked up from reference TRBV7-9 and TRBJ2-1, is DTGVSQNPRHKITKRGQNVTFRCDPISEHNRLYWYRQTLGQGPEFLTYFQNEAQLEKSRLLSDRFSAERPKGSFSTLEIQRTEQGDSAMYLCASSFPRDRGRFEQFFGPGTRLTVL.

This clonotype was counted between two and nine times. The chain uses TRBV28 and TRBJ2-5; 10 positions agree with TRBD1. The V gene's germline CDR1 is MDHEN and CDR2 SYDVKM. The CDR3 contains 14 residues. Germline trimming cut 7 bases from V and 3 bases from J; bases unmatched to any gene: 5. CDR3: CASTTGTGEETQYF. In DNA form, the CDR3 reads TGTGCCAGCACCACCGGGACAGGGGAAGAGACCCAGTACTTC.

The rearrangement links TRBV3-1 to TRBJ1-1; D might be TRBD1 (5 bases). The V and J ends lost 4 bases and 6 bases respectively, with 15 bases between them. Germline V gene lookup returns CDR1 LGHDT and CDR2 YNNKEL (reference sequence). There are 14 residues in the CDR3. The CDR3 DNA reads TGTGCCAGCAGCCCCGGGACCGGGGAATCTGAAGCTTTCTTT. It encodes CASSPGTGESEAFF. The whole variable domain, filled in from reference TRBV3-1 and TRBJ1-1, reads DTAVSQTPKYLVTQMGNDKSIKCEQNLGHDTMYWYKQDSKKFLKIMFSYNNKELIINETVPNRFSPKSPDKAHLNLHINSLELGDSAVYFCASSPGTGESEAFFGQGTRLTVV.

J is TRBJ2-7 and V is TRBV5-6; TRBD1 matches at 8 bases. CDR3 size: 14 residues. After removal of 4 bases from V and 7 bases from J, the junction contained 10 bases not matched to a gene. CDR1 and CDR2 from the germline V gene are SGHDT and YYEEEE. The CDR3 loop reads CASSRGTGPLEQYF. The CDR3, as DNA: TGTGCCAGCAGCCGCGGGACAGGCCCTCTGGAGCAGTACTTC.

This chain links TRBV27 with TRBJ2-7, with D perhaps TRBD1 (6 bases). Looked up from germline, CDR1 is MNHEY and CDR2 is SMNVEV (reference sequence). This CDR3 comprises 14 residues. Trimming removed 6 bases at V and 4 bases at J, with 16 bases between. The CDR3 loop reads CASSPKTGLYEQYF. In DNA form, the CDR3 reads TGTGCCAGCAGCCCCAAGACAGGTCTTTACGAGCAGTACTTC.

This clonotype was counted between two and nine times. The V and J genes are TRBV6-5 and TRBJ1-5, with 7 bases aligning to TRBD1. The CDR3 runs 15 residues. V dropped 6 bases and J dropped 4; count of bases not matched to a gene: 9. CDR1 MNHEY and CDR2 SVGAGI come from the germline V gene. Here the CDR3 DNA reads TGTGCCAGCAGACTCAGGGACAGAATTAATCAGCCCCAGCATTTT. Residues: CASRLRDRINQPQHF.

The genes are TRBV6-2 or TRBV6-3 and TRBJ2-7; 12 bases are shared with TRBD2. The CDR3 length is 15 residues. Germline trimming cut 5 bases from V and 6 bases from J; bases unmatched to any gene: 8. Germline V gene lookup returns CDR1 MNHEY and CDR2 SVGEGT. The CDR3 DNA is TGTGCCAGCAGTACGAGGACTAGCGGGAACAGCGAGCAGTACTTC. This translates into CASSTRTSGNSEQYF.

As regards this clonotype: The CDR3 carries no conserved terminal phenylalanine or tryptophan, so it likely arises from a read error. It is unclear where the CDR3 begins or ends on the DNA, so no DNA is shown, and the CDR3 is as TCRdb lists it. This sequence joins TRBV28 and TRBJ2-1; TRBD2 is taken as the D call from the table, unchecked against the DNA. The CDR3 totals 18 residues, both ends included. Germline V CDR1 and CDR2: MDHEN, SYDVKM. This chain's CDR3 is CASSLPRGGLADYNEQLL.

This clonotype was recorded at least ten times. The chain joins TRBV27 to TRBJ2-2, with D perhaps TRBD1 or TRBD2 (5 bases each). V lost 7 bases and J 8 bases, leaving 26 bases between the germline ends. The CDR3 length is 17 residues. From germline, CDR1 is MNHEY and CDR2 SMNVEV (reference sequence). CDR3 sequence (DNA): TGTGCCAGCACCGAGTGGCAGGGAAAATGGGGGTTGGGGGAGCTGTTTTTT. Amino acids: CASTEWQGKWGLGELFF.

In this sample, this clonotype turned up many times. Since a much larger clone is just one base distant, this may be a read error. The V call is TRBV7-6, the J call TRBJ1-3, with 8 bases aligning to TRBD1. Germline loops: CDR1 SGHVS, CDR2 FNYEAQ. The CDR3 has 15 amino acids. V dropped 5 bases and J dropped 0; count of bases not matched to a gene: 3. The CDR3 region has the DNA TGTGCCAGCAGCATAGGACAGGGCTCTGGAAACACCATATATTTT. Translating it yields CASSIGQGSGNTIYF.

There are many counts of this clonotype. This chain joins TRBV7-8 and TRBJ1-3; 7 bases match TRBD1. J gave up 1 base and V 4 bases, and 7 bases lay outside the gene matches. The V gene's germline CDR1 is SGHVS and CDR2 FQNEAQ. The CDR3 is 16 amino acids. This CDR3 reads CASSSGAGGSGNTIYF. Here the CDR3 DNA reads TGTGCCAGCAGCTCAGGGGCAGGGGGGTCTGGAAACACCATATATTTT.

The chain couples TRBV6-8 to TRBJ1-2, with TRBD1 identical over 9 bases. The germline gives CDR1 MNHGY, CDR2 SAAAGT. This CDR3 spans 15 amino acids. The junction had 9 bases not matched to a gene; V was cut back by 6 bases and J by 4 bases. The CDR3 loop is CASSLGQGTLYGYTF. The CDR3 DNA is TGTGCCAGCAGCTTGGGACAGGGAACTCTCTATGGCTACACCTTC.

The rearrangement uses TRBV5-4 and TRBJ1-1, with 8 bases aligning to TRBD1. J lost 6 bases, V lost 3 bases, and 13 bases had no gene match. In germline, CDR1 is SGHNT, CDR2 YYREEE (reference sequence). The CDR3 is 16 amino acids. The CDR3 region is CASSWDRLGAIAEAFF. The CDR3 region has the DNA TGTGCCAGCAGCTGGGACAGGCTAGGGGCGATCGCTGAAGCTTTCTTT.

There are many counts of this clonotype. This chain uses TRBV12-5 with TRBJ2-7; D unresolved. CDR3 length: 11 amino acids. Germline CDR1 is LGHNT and CDR2 is FRNRAP. With 3 bases removed from V and 6 bases from J, the gap between germline ends came to 6 bases. The CDR3 DNA sequence: TGTGCTAGTGGTTTTATTGGCGAGCAGTACTTC. Translated, it gives CASGFIGEQYF.

At least ten counts were recorded for this clonotype. This chain uses TRBV7-3 with TRBJ2-7; D is unclear. Germline values: CDR1 SGHTA, CDR2 FQGTGA. Deletions cut 5 bases from V and 2 bases from J, with 7 bases between. The CDR3 contains 12 residues. CDR3: CASSPYPYEQYF. CDR3 bases: TGTGCCAGCAGCCCCTACCCCTACGAGCAGTACTTC.

The V and J genes are TRBV20-1 and TRBJ1-1; D possibly corresponds to TRBD1 (6 bases). Deletions cut 0 bases from V and 4 bases from J, with 12 bases between. This CDR3 is built from 14 residues. Germline-derived CDR1 and CDR2 are DFQATT and SNEGSKA (reference sequence). CDR3 sequence (DNA): TGCAGTGCTAGAGATCCAGGCAGGGGCACTGAAGCTTTCTTT. Encoded protein: CSARDPGRGTEAFF.

Ten or more counts support this clonotype. The chain employs TRBV6-2 or TRBV6-3 and TRBJ2-7, with D possibly being TRBD1 or TRBD2 (5 bases each). CDR3 length: 15 residues. Trimming removed 2 bases from V and 2 bases from J, with 13 bases in between. Germline CDR1 and CDR2: MNHEY and SVGEGT. For the CDR3, the DNA is TGTGCCAGCAGTTACCCCCGGGGCAGGACCTACGAGCAGTACTTC. Translated: CASSYPRGRTYEQYF.

DNA for the CDR3: TGTGCCAGCAGTGAATTGGGCAGGGTAGCTTTCTTT. It specifies CASSELGRVAFF. The gene calls are TRBV25-1 and TRBJ1-1, with TRBD1 as a possible D gene (5 bases). V lost 1 base and J 10 bases, leaving 10 bases between the germline ends. The CDR3 extends over 12 amino acids. The V gene's germline CDR1 is MGHDK and CDR2 SYGVNS.

This clonotype was counted ten times or more. V usage is TRBV6-5 and J usage is TRBJ2-3; 8 positions match TRBD1. Germline CDR1 and CDR2: MNHEY and SVGAGI. V trimming: 4 bases; J trimming: 0 bases; junction bases outside the gene matches: 6. This CDR3 contains 16 residues. The CDR3 nucleotides read TGTGCCAGCAGTTTATTGAGGACAGGGAGCACAGATACGCAGTATTTT. The encoded protein is CASSLLRTGSTDTQYF.

This clonotype was detected only a few times. J is TRBJ2-2 and V is TRBV9, with 14 bases matching TRBD2. V shed 0 bases, J shed 1 base, and the junction held 2 bases outside the gene matches. Germline loops: CDR1 SGDLS, CDR2 YYNGEE. The CDR3 extends over 18 amino acids. This CDR3 is CASSVVGTSGGNTGELFF. The CDR3 DNA sequence: TGTGCCAGCAGCGTAGTAGGGACTAGCGGGGGGAACACCGGGGAGCTGTTTTTT.

This clonotype was observed a handful of times. The V gene is TRBV2, the J gene TRBJ1-1; weak D call: TRBD1 (5 bases). Between the trimmed V and J ends, which lost 2 bases and 3 bases, there was a span of 13 bases. There are 15 residues in the CDR3. Germline loops: CDR1 SNHLY, CDR2 FYNNEI. The CDR3, as DNA: TGTGCCAGCAGTGAATGGGGGGGTGCAGACACTGAAGCTTTCTTT. Translated: CASSEWGGADTEAFF.

V usage is TRBV4-1 and J usage is TRBJ2-1; D is ambiguous. Germline lookup yields CDR1 MGHRA and CDR2 YSYEKL. The CDR3 has 13 residues. Trimming pared 1 base from V and 9 bases from J, leaving 10 bases between. The CDR3 protein is CASSQAGWTEQFF. CDR3 nucleotide sequence: TGCGCCAGCAGCCAAGCCGGGTGGACTGAGCAGTTCTTC.

Notes on this clonotype: The missing conserved phenylalanine or tryptophan at the end of this CDR3 makes a read error likely. The J gene is TRBJ2-7, the V gene TRBV2; TRBD1 agrees at 7 bases. This CDR3 contains 14 residues. V shed 7 bases, J shed 7 bases, and the junction held 13 bases outside the gene matches. Germline values: CDR1 SNHLY, CDR2 FYNNEI. The chain's CDR3 is CASITRQGPLEQYL. The CDR3 region has the DNA TGTGCCAGCATTACGAGACAGGGCCCTTTGGAGCAGTACTTA.

The chain couples TRBV9 to TRBJ2-7, with D possibly matching TRBD2 (5 bases). In germline, CDR1 is SGDLS, CDR2 YYNGEE. V was cut by 4 bases and J by 11 bases, with 31 bases left in between. CDR3 length equals 17 residues. CDR3 in DNA: TGTGCCAGCAGCCCCCTTTTTTGTGAACGACTAACTGCTCGGGAGTACTTC. Amino acid sequence: CASSPLFCERLTAREYF.